This is a list of T cell receptor beta chains from one sample in a study of regulatory T cells in long-lasting Graves disease. From the multiplex PCR reads, TCRdb called clonotypes with MiXCR, one entry per CDR3 protein. The data hold around 420,000 distinct CDR3 sequences, with around 16% observed a single time. These data were also reused for a study on T cells in Graves' hyperthyroidism and ophthalmopathy.

This sample comprised peripheral blood mononuclear cells (PBMCs), obtained at new diagnosis, from a patient treated with antithyroid drugs. The receptors come from a woman between 40 and 50 years old with Graves disease. Both conserved end residues are part of each CDR3. A D gene is named only where the DNA matches it firmly. Size is omitted from some rows. Given values are once, few, many or a class for expanded clones.

abundance	v_gene	d_gene	j_gene	CDR3nt	CDR3aa
many	TRBV12-3/TRBV12-4	-	TRBJ1-2	TGTGCCAGCAGTTCTCGCGAACGGACTACCTATGGCTACACCTTC	CASSSRERTTYGYTF
many	TRBV5-6	-	TRBJ2-1	TGTGCCAGCAGCCCACAATTCAATGAGCAGTTCTTC	CASSPQFNEQFF
many	TRBV10-3	-	TRBJ2-1	TGTGCCATCAGTGAAAGATCCGAACCTTTATCCAATGAGCAGTTCTTC	CAISERSEPLSNEQFF
few	TRBV19	-	TRBJ1-2	TGTGCCAGTAGTGGAGGACAGATTAACTATGGCTACACCTTC	CASSGGQINYGYTF
many	TRBV11-3	TRBD2	TRBJ2-3	TGTGCCAGCAGCGCCACCGGGACTAGCTCTATTTATACGCAGTATTTT	CASSATGTSSIYTQYF
many	TRBV7-2	TRBD2	TRBJ2-3	TGTGCCAGCAGCTTTCTAGCGGGAGGCCCTCCGGTGCAGTATTTT	CASSFLAGGPPVQYF
-	TRBV4-2	-	TRBJ1-4	TGTGCCAGCAGCCAAGACGGACAAGAAGAAAAACTGTTTTTT	CASSQDGQEEKLFF
-	TRBV2	-	TRBJ1-6	TGTGCCAGCAGTGGTTCAGAGGGTTCCCCCCTCCACTTT	CASSGSEGSPLHF
-	TRBV12-3/TRBV12-4	TRBD1	TRBJ2-7	TGTGCCAGCAGTCTGACAGGGGTCCGGGAACACGAGCAGTACTTC	CASSLTGVREHEQYF
many	TRBV2	-	TRBJ2-4	TGTGCCAGCTGGGACATCAAAAACATTCAGTACTTC	CASWDIKNIQYF
many	TRBV28	-	TRBJ2-1	TGTGCCAGCAGTCAAACTTACTACCCCTACAATGAGCAGTTCTTC	CASSQTYYPYNEQFF
many	TRBV29-1	TRBD2	TRBJ2-7	TGCAGCGTTGATGGCGAGCGGGGCCCCTACGAGCAGTACTTC	CSVDGERGPYEQYF
few	TRBV9	TRBD1	TRBJ2-3	TGTGCCAGCAGCCCTTGGGACAGGTCGACAGGTACGCAGTATTTT	CASSPWDRSTGTQYF
-	TRBV4-1	-	TRBJ1-5	TGCGCCAGCAGCCAAGGACACAATCAGCCCCAGCATTTT	CASSQGHNQPQHF
-	TRBV29-1	TRBD2	TRBJ2-1	TGCAGCGTTGATAGTGTTAGCGGGAGGGCGGTTTTGTACAATGAGCAGTTCTTC	CSVDSVSGRAVLYNEQFF
once	TRBV13	-	TRBJ2-1	TGTGCCAGTAGTATAGTAAGGGGCCACGAGCAGTTCTTC	CASSIVRGHEQFF
few	TRBV24-1	-	TRBJ2-3	TGTGCCACCAGTGCGGGTTTATGGACAGATACGCAGTATTTT	CATSAGLWTDTQYF
-	TRBV7-2	TRBD1	TRBJ2-5	TGTGCCAGCAGCTTAGGACAGGGGATGGGAGAGACCCAGTACTTC	CASSLGQGMGETQYF
many	TRBV10-2	-	TRBJ2-5	TGCGCCAGCAGTGATAGTCGAACGTACCCCAAGGAGACCCAGTACTTC	CASSDSRTYPKETQYF
-	TRBV4-3	TRBD2	TRBJ2-2	TGCGCCAGCAGCCAAGGGGGGACTAGCGGGAACACCGGGGAGCTGTTTTTT	CASSQGGTSGNTGELFF
-	TRBV10-3	-	TRBJ2-3	TGTGCCACAGGGGGAGCGGGAGATAGCACAGATACGCAGTATTTT	CATGGAGDSTDTQYF
many	TRBV29-1	-	TRBJ2-5	TGCAGCGTTGCAGGGGGGATAGAGACCCAGTACTTC	CSVAGGIETQYF
few	TRBV9	-	TRBJ2-5	TGTGCCAGCAGCGTAGAAGGGGCCCAAGAGACCCAGTACTTC	CASSVEGAQETQYF
many	TRBV12-3/TRBV12-4	-	TRBJ1-5	TGTGCCAGCAGAATGGGGGGGGGGAGCAATCAGCCCCAGCATTTT	CASRMGGGSNQPQHF
many	TRBV5-6	-	TRBJ2-1	TGTGCCAGCAGCTTGGCCCAAGAGTACGAGCAGTTCTTC	CASSLAQEYEQFF
-	TRBV6-1	TRBD1	TRBJ1-4	TGTGCCAGCAGACCGGGACAGGGAGGGGATGAAAAACTGTTTTTT	CASRPGQGGDEKLFF
-	TRBV10-3	-	TRBJ1-5	TGTGCCGTCAGTGAGTCGAGTAGCAATCAGCCCCAGCATTTT	CAVSESSSNQPQHF
many	TRBV27	TRBD2	TRBJ2-7	TGTGCCAGCAGTTTAGCGGCCGGGACTAACCGCTACGAGCAGTACTTC	CASSLAAGTNRYEQYF
many	TRBV12-5	TRBD2	TRBJ2-1	TGTGCTAGTGGTTTCCTATTAGCGGGAGGTCCTAACAATGAGCAGTTCTTC	CASGFLLAGGPNNEQFF